These 7 T cell receptor beta chains share one sample of origin, sequenced in a study of persistence of HIV-infected CD4 T cells. Anti-CD3/anti-CD28 beads served as a nonspecific positive control stimulus. Sorting selected CD4+ T cells upregulating both CD40 ligand and CD69. These receptors' antigens are unknown. The libraries were made with immunoSEQ version 4 in survey mode. TCRdb's table, derived via immunoSEQ multiplex PCR, lists solely in-frame clones and lacks some. The sample has about 46,000 clones, 85% to 90% seen once. The material sequenced was CD4+ T cells sorted from PBMCs after roughly 18-hour stimulation, taken from a patient who received antiretroviral therapy. The receptor source for this set is an adult woman with HIV who was CMV-seropositive.

The chain recombines TRBV27 with TRBJ1-5; perhaps TRBD1 as D (5 bases). Per germline, CDR1 MNHEY and CDR2 SMNVEV (reference sequence). The CDR3 totals 15 residues. V lost 8 bases, J lost 6 bases, and 20 bases lay in between. The CDR3 nucleotides are TGTGCCAGCGCCTTTAGGGAGGGGCCCAGTCAGCCCCAGCATTTT. Its translation is CASAFREGPSQPQHF.

The chain carries TRBV18 and TRBJ1-2; D is undetermined. Trimming left V 2 bases short and J 8 bases short, with 15 bases between. This CDR3 has 14 residues. Per germline, CDR1 KGHSH and CDR2 LQKENI. CDR3 DNA: TGTGCCAGCTCACCAGGTTCATCATTGGGCGGCTACACCTTC. This sequence encodes CASSPGSSLGGYTF. The full variable domain, rest sourced from reference TRBV18 and TRBJ1-2, is NAGVMQNPRHLVRRRGQEARLRCSPMKGHSHVYWYRQLPEEGLKFMVYLQKENIIDESGMPKERFSAEFPKEGPSILRIQQVVRGDSAAYFCASSPGSSLGGYTFGSGTRLTVV.

V is TRBV10-3 and J is TRBJ1-5, with TRBD1 identical over 9 bases. Looked up from germline, CDR1 is ENHRY and CDR2 is SYGVKD. Losses at the gene ends were 6 bases for V and 1 base for J; bases not matched to a gene: 1. CDR3 length: 14 amino acids. The CDR3 is CAIRGTGSNQPQHF. The DNA for the CDR3 is TGTGCCATCAGGGGGACAGGGAGCAATCAGCCCCAGCATTTT.

DNA for the CDR3: TGTGCCTGGAGTGTCCTCAGGGGCTTAAATGAGCAGTTCTTC. It is translated as CAWSVLRGLNEQFF. The rearrangement joins TRBV30 to TRBJ2-1; D possibly corresponds to TRBD1 (6 bases). Per germline, CDR1 GTSNPN and CDR2 SVGIG (reference sequence). The CDR3 totals 14 residues. V lost 0 bases and J lost 7, with 13 bases in between.

CDR3 in DNA: TGTGCCAGCAGTACTCCAGGGAAAGGTGACAATGAGCAGTTCTTC. Translated: CASSTPGKGDNEQFF. The genes are TRBV28 and TRBJ2-1; TRBD1 might be the D (5 bases). V gave up 5 bases and J gave up 5 bases, with 16 bases separating them. The CDR3 runs 15 residues. The germline CDR1 and CDR2 sequences are MDHEN and SYDVKM.

The rearrangement uses TRBV30 and TRBJ1-1; no definite D call. The CDR3 is 13 residues long. The V gene's germline CDR1 is GTSNPN and CDR2 SVGIG (reference sequence). Between the trimmed V and J ends, which lost 7 bases and 1 base, there was a span of 13 bases. The DNA of the CDR3 is TGTGCCTTCCAGAGATCAGAGAACACTGAAGCTTTCTTT. It codes for CAFQRSENTEAFF.

V and J are TRBV27 and TRBJ2-3; 9 nucleotides agree with TRBD2. The CDR3 covers 13 residues. The junction had 5 bases not matched to a gene; V was cut back by 9 bases and J by 4 bases. Germline V lookup: CDR1 MNHEY, CDR2 SMNVEV (reference sequence). The CDR3 DNA reads as TGTGCCAGTAGAGCGGGGGGCGCAGATACGCAGTATTTT. The encoded protein is CASRAGGADTQYF.